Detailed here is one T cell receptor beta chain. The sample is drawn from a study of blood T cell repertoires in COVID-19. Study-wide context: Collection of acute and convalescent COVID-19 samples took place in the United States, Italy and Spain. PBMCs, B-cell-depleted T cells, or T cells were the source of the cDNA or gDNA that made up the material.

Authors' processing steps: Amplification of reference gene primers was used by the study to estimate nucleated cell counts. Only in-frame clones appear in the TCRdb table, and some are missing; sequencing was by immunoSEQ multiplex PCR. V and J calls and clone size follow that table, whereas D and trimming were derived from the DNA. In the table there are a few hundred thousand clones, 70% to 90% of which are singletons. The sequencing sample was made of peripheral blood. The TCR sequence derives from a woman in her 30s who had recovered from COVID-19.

This CDR3 reads CASSISMRRELFF. CDR3 nucleotide sequence: TGTGCCAGTAGTATTTCAATGAGGAGGGAGCTGTTTTTT. J is TRBJ2-2 and V is TRBV19; unclear D gene. V lost 3 bases, J lost 9 bases, and 11 bases lay in between. Germline CDR1 reads LNHDA; CDR2 reads SQIVND (reference sequence). There are 13 residues in the CDR3.